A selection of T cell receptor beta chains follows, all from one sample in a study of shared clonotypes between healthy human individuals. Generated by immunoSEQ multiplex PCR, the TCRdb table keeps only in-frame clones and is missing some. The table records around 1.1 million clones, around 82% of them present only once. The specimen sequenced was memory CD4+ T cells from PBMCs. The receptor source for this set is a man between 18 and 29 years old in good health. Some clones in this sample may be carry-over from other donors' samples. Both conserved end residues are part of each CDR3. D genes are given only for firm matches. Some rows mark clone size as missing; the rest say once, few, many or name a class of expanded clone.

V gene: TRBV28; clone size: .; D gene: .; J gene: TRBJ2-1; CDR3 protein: CASSLGRKLDWDEQFF; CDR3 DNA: TGTGCCAGCAGTTTAGGGCGGAAGCTCGATTGGGATGAGCAGTTCTTC
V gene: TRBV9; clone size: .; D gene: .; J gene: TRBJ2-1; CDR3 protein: CASSGASNEQFF; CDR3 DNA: TGTGCCAGCAGCGGGGCTAGCAATGAGCAGTTCTTC
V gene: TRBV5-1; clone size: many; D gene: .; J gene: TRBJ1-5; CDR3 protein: CASSLYSGNQPQHF; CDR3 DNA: TGCGCCAGCAGCTTGTACTCCGGGAATCAGCCCCAGCATTTT
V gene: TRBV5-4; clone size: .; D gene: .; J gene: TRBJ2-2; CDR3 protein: CASSQRTLTNTGELFF; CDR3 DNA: TGTGCCAGCAGCCAAAGGACCCTAACGAACACCGGGGAGCTGTTTTTT
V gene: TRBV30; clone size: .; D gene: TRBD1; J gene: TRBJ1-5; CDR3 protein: CAWSTQGANQPQHF; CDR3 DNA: TGTGCCTGGAGTACACAGGGGGCGAATCAGCCCCAGCATTTT
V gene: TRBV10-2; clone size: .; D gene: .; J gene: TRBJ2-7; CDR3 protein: CASSGSAQSYEQYF; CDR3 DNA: TGCGCCAGCAGTGGGTCGGCCCAATCCTACGAGCAGTACTTC
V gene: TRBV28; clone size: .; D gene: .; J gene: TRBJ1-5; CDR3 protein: CASSRRAGRPQHF; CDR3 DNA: TGTGCCAGCAGCCGCCGAGCAGGGAGGCCCCAGCATTTT
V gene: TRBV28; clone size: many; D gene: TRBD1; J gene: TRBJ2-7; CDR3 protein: CASSPITGGQSPYEQYF; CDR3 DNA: TGTGCCAGCAGTCCCATTACAGGGGGTCAGTCCCCTTACGAGCAGTACTTC
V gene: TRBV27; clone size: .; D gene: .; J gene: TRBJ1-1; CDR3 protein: CASSLSIGTEAFF; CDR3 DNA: TGTGCCAGCAGTTTATCGATCGGGACTGAAGCTTTCTTT
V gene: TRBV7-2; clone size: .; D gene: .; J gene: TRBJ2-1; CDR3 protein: CASSLVRNEQFF; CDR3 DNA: TGTGCCAGCAGCTTAGTGAGGAATGAGCAGTTCTTC
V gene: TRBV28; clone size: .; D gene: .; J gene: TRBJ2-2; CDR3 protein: CASRTGGGELFF; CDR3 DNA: TGTGCCAGTCGGACTGGTGGCGGGGAGCTGTTTTTT
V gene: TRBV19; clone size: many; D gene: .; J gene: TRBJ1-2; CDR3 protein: CASSVSQGGYGYTF; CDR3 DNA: TGTGCCAGTAGTGTCTCCCAGGGAGGGTATGGCTACACCTTC
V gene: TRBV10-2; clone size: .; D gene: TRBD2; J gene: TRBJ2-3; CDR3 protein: CASTLTSGSTDTQYF; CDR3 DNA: TGCGCCAGCACTCTGACTAGCGGTAGCACAGATACGCAGTATTTT
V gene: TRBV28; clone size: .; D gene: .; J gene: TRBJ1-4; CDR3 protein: CASRVQGFDEKLFF; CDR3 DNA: TGTGCCAGCAGGGTCCAGGGATTTGATGAAAAACTGTTTTTT
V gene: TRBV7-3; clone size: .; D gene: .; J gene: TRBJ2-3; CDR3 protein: CASSIGLYTDTQYF; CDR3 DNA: TGTGCCAGCAGCATCGGACTTTACACAGATACGCAGTATTTT
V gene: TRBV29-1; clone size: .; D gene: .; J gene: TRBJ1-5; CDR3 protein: CSVQGQPNQPQHF; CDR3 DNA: TGCAGCGTTCAAGGACAGCCCAATCAGCCCCAGCATTTT
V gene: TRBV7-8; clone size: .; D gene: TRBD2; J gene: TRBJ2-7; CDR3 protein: CASSSTSGRAYEQYF; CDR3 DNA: TGTGCCAGCAGCTCTACTAGCGGGAGAGCCTACGAGCAGTACTTC
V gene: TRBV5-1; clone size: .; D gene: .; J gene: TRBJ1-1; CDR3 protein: CASSFLGPRTNTEAFF; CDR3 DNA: TGCGCCAGCAGCTTTTTGGGGCCCAGGACGAACACTGAAGCTTTCTTT
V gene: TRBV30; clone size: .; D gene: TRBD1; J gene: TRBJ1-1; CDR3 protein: CAWRAPGQGATEAFF; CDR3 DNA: TGTGCCTGGAGAGCTCCAGGACAGGGCGCCACTGAAGCTTTCTTT
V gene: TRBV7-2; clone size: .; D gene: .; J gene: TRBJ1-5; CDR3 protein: CASSSGRYQPQHF; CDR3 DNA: TGTGCCAGCAGCTCAGGACGATATCAGCCCCAGCATTTT
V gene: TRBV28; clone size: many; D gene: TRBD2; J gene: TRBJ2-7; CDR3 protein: CASSRGLAGHEQYF; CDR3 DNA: TGTGCCAGCAGCCGGGGACTAGCGGGACACGAGCAGTACTTC
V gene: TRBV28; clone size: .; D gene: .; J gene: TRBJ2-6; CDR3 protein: CASSFTGGANVLTF; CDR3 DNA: TGTGCCAGCAGTTTTACAGGGGGGGCCAACGTCCTGACTTTC
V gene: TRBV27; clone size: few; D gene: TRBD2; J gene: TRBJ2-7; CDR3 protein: CASSLSVAGVYEQYF; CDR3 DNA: TGTGCCAGCAGTTTATCTGTAGCGGGAGTGTACGAGCAGTACTTC
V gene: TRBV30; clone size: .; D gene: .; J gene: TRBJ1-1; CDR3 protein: CAWSFRNTEAFF; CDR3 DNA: TGTGCCTGGAGTTTCAGGAACACTGAAGCTTTCTTT